Listed here are 20 T cell receptor beta chains from one sample, sequenced in a study of shared clonotypes between healthy human individuals. Here immunoSEQ multiplex PCR was the method, and the copy in TCRdb shows in-frame clones only, minus some. The sample holds approximately 460,000 clones, around 77% seen once. Sequenced sample: PBMCs. These receptors were obtained from a woman aged 40 to 49 in good health. Some clones in this sample may be carry-over from other donors' samples.

The gene calls are TRBV7-2 and TRBJ1-4; TRBD1 agrees at 7 bases. Per germline, CDR1 SGHTA and CDR2 FQGNSA. This CDR3 has 13 amino acids. Losses at the gene ends were 6 bases for V and 4 bases for J; bases not matched to a gene: 2. The CDR3 DNA is TGTGCCAGCAGTACAGGGGTTAATGAAAAACTGTTTTTT. Residues: CASSTGVNEKLFF.

This chain joins TRBV5-5 and TRBJ1-3, with no clear D. Looked up from germline, CDR1 is SGHKS and CDR2 is YYEKEE (reference sequence). Trimming left V 0 bases short and J 4 bases short, with 14 bases between. This CDR3 is 16 amino acids long. The CDR3 sequence is CASSLVSGEAGNTIYF. Here the CDR3 DNA reads TGTGCCAGCAGCTTGGTTTCGGGAGAAGCAGGAAACACCATATATTTT. The full variable domain, in which reference TRBV5-5 and TRBJ1-3 provide the parts outside the CDR3, is DAGVTQSPTHLIKTRGQQVTLRCSPISGHKSVSWYQQVLGQGPQFIFQYYEKEERGRGNFPDRFSARQFPNYSSELNVNALLLGDSALYLCASSLVSGEAGNTIYFGEGSWLTVV.

J is TRBJ1-5 and V is TRBV5-1, with D perhaps TRBD1 (6 bases). The length of the CDR3 is 15 residues. Germline lookup yields CDR1 SGHRS and CDR2 YFSETQ. Trimming left V 6 bases short and J 0 bases short, with 13 bases between. The CDR3 loop is CASNTGPNSNQPQHF. CDR3 bases: TGCGCCAGCAATACAGGGCCGAATAGCAATCAGCCCCAGCATTTT.

The chain links TRBV5-5 to TRBJ1-2, with TRBD1 as a possible D gene (5 bases). V was clipped by 1 base and J by 3 bases, with 7 bases between them. The CDR3 is 13 amino acids. Germline assignment: CDR1 SGHKS and CDR2 YYEKEE (reference sequence). CDR3: CASSLWGDYGYTF. CDR3 bases: TGTGCCAGCAGCTTGTGGGGGGACTATGGCTACACCTTC. Drawing the rest from reference TRBV5-5 and TRBJ1-2, the complete variable domain is DAGVTQSPTHLIKTRGQQVTLRCSPISGHKSVSWYQQVLGQGPQFIFQYYEKEERGRGNFPDRFSARQFPNYSSELNVNALLLGDSALYLCASSLWGDYGYTFGSGTRLTVV.

This chain connects TRBV4-2 to TRBJ2-1; 12 bases are a match to TRBD2. Per germline, CDR1 LGHNA and CDR2 YNFKEQ. V lost 2 bases, J lost 5 bases, and 4 bases stayed unmatched. This CDR3 region has 16 residues. Written as DNA, the CDR3 is TGTGCCAGCAGCCAACCAGGGACTAGCGGGCACAATGAGCAGTTCTTC. As protein: CASSQPGTSGHNEQFF.

The rearrangement uses TRBV10-3 and TRBJ2-3, with no clear D. Per germline, CDR1 ENHRY and CDR2 SYGVKD. The V gene lost 1 base and the J gene lost 2 bases, with 4 bases spanning the gap. This CDR3 spans 13 amino acids. The CDR3 bases are TGTGCCATCAGTGAGTACGCCACAGATACGCAGTATTTT. Protein product: CAISEYATDTQYF.

The CDR3 region is CAWSVRLSGGEQYF. The CDR3 DNA reads as TGTGCCTGGAGTGTACGATTGTCGGGAGGCGAGCAGTACTTC. The chain has TRBV30 and TRBJ2-7; 7 bases line up with TRBD2. CDR1 and CDR2 (germline): GTSNPN, SVGIG (reference sequence). Losses at the gene ends were 0 bases for V and 6 bases for J; bases not matched to a gene: 8. The CDR3 runs to 14 residues.

This chain uses TRBV30 with TRBJ1-1, with D possibly being TRBD1 (5 bases). The CDR3 is 13 amino acids. The V gene's germline CDR1 is GTSNPN and CDR2 SVGIG (reference sequence). With 8 bases removed from V and 4 bases from J, the gap between germline ends came to 17 bases. The CDR3 nucleotides read TGTGCCCGGACCCGGGGAGGGGCCACTGAAGCTTTCTTT. This gives the protein CARTRGGATEAFF. The variable domain in full, with the rest retrieved from reference TRBV30 and TRBJ1-1, is SQTIHQWPATLVQPVGSPLSLECTVEGTSNPNLYWYRQAAGRGLQLLFYSVGIGQISSEVPQNLSASRPQDRQFILSSKKLLLSDSGFYLCARTRGGATEAFFGQGTRLTVV.

In the case of this clone: In the same sample, other DNA sequences code for this CDR3. The CDR3 DNA reads TGTGCCAGCAGCTTAAGCCCAGGCGTGGGCTATGGCTACACCTTC. It codes for CASSLSPGVGYGYTF. This sequence joins TRBV7-2 and TRBJ1-2; D unresolved. V lost 2 bases, J lost 4 bases, and 14 bases lay in between. The CDR3 spans 15 residues. Germline V gene sequence: CDR1 SGHTA, CDR2 FQGNSA.

V usage is TRBV12-2 and J usage is TRBJ2-2; the table assigns TRBD2, which was not confirmed against the DNA. TRBV12-2 represents a pseudogene. CDR3 size: 15 residues. This CDR3 is CASWPTSGNLGELFF. The DNA for the CDR3 is TGTGCAAGTTGGCCAACTAGCGGGAATCTTGGGGAGCTGTTTTTT.

The genes are TRBV7-2 and TRBJ2-1; 9 bases fit TRBD2. This CDR3 region has 16 residues. J gave up 6 bases and V 1 base, and 7 bases lay outside the gene matches. Germline V CDR1 and CDR2: SGHTA, FQGNSA. The CDR3 loop reads CASSLVAGLASNEQFF. The CDR3 DNA reads as TGTGCCAGCAGCTTAGTAGCGGGACTAGCTTCCAATGAGCAGTTCTTC.

The chain employs TRBV18 and TRBJ2-5; 7 nucleotides match TRBD1. This CDR3 has 12 amino acids. J lost 3 bases, V lost 6 bases, and 1 base had no gene match. CDR1 is KGHSH and CDR2 is LQKENI in the germline V gene. This chain's CDR3 is CASSGQKETQYF. CDR3 nucleotides: TGTGCCAGCTCGGGACAGAAAGAGACCCAGTACTTC.

This clone came up many times. V usage is TRBV30 and J usage is TRBJ2-7; 7 bases agree with TRBD2. Germline V gene data show CDR1 as GTSNPN and CDR2 as SVGIG (reference sequence). V gave up 5 bases and J gave up 5 bases; unmatched junction bases: 3. The CDR3 runs 11 residues. The CDR3 sequence: CAWGGGNEQYF. The CDR3 DNA reads as TGTGCCTGGGGGGGAGGGAACGAGCAGTACTTC.

A note on this clone: A read error may be the cause here, since a much bigger clone is one base away. V gene TRBV4-3 combines with J gene TRBJ2-7; 9 bases are shared with TRBD2. CDR1 and CDR2 (germline): LGHNA, YSLEER. This CDR3 is 16 amino acids long. V trimming: 0 bases; J trimming: 4 bases; junction bases outside the gene matches: 7. CDR3 DNA sequence: TGCGCCAGCAGCCAAGATCGGCGGGGGGGTTTTTACGAGCAGTACTTC. Translation: CASSQDRRGGFYEQYF.

J is TRBJ2-1 and V is TRBV7-6; D possibly uses TRBD1 or TRBD2 (5 bases each). CDR3 size: 16 residues. With 2 bases removed from V and 6 bases from J, the gap between germline ends came to 17 bases. CDR1 and CDR2 (germline): SGHVS, FNYEAQ. CDR3 DNA: TGTGCCAGCAGCTTAATTTTAGGCGACAGCGGCAATGAGCAGTTCTTC. Translating it yields CASSLILGDSGNEQFF.

The CDR3 DNA follows: TGTGCCAGCAGCTTAGTTCGGGGGGTTTCGAATGAAAAACTGTTTTTT. Amino acids: CASSLVRGVSNEKLFF. The chain couples TRBV7-2 to TRBJ1-4, with D possibly TRBD1 on 5 matching bases. Between the trimmed V and J ends, which lost 1 base and 5 bases, there was a span of 14 bases. In germline, CDR1 is SGHTA, CDR2 FQGNSA. The CDR3 has 16 residues.

This clone appeared a few times. The V call is TRBV5-5, the J call TRBJ1-1, with a possible D match to TRBD1 (6 bases). CDR3 length: 15 residues. The V end lost 2 bases, the J end lost 1 base, and 12 bases lay between the germline ends. CDR1 is SGHKS and CDR2 is YYEKEE in the germline V gene (reference sequence). The CDR3, as DNA: TGTGCCAGCAGCTTCCGGGGACAAGAGAACACTGAAGCTTTCTTT. It yields the protein CASSFRGQENTEAFF.

Concerning this clone itself: A far larger clone is just one base off, so this is likely a read error. The CDR3 here is CASRRTRDQETQYF. CDR3 sequence (DNA): TGTGCCAGCAGGCGGACAAGAGACCAAGAGACCCAGTACTTC. The chain uses TRBV28 and TRBJ2-5; D might be TRBD1 (5 bases). The length of the CDR3 is 14 residues. Germline loops: CDR1 MDHEN, CDR2 SYDVKM. V was trimmed by 6 bases and J by 0 bases, leaving 11 bases between them. The complete variable domain, with remaining parts taken from reference TRBV28 and TRBJ2-5, reads DVKVTQSSRYLVKRTGEKVFLECVQDMDHENMFWYRQDPGLGLRLIYFSYDVKMKEKGDIPEGYSVSREKKERFSLILESASTNQTSMYLCASRRTRDQETQYFGPGTRLLVL.

This clone was detected once. V is TRBV29-1 and J is TRBJ1-3, with D uncertain. Trimming cost V 5 bases and J 0 bases, with 8 bases left between them. The germline gives CDR1 SQVTM, CDR2 ANQGSEA. The length of the CDR3 is 13 residues. The CDR3 DNA follows: TGCAGCGTTAGCCTACACTCTGGAAACACCATATATTTT. Translated: CSVSLHSGNTIYF.

This chain uses TRBV11-3 with TRBJ2-7; D not resolved. The CDR3 spans 13 residues. Per the germline V gene, CDR1 is SGHNT and CDR2 is YENEEA. The ends were cut back, 1 base at V and 3 bases at J, with 7 bases in the middle. Here the CDR3 DNA reads TGTGCCAGCAGCTTAGGGGTTAACTACGAGCAGTACTTC. It is translated as CASSLGVNYEQYF. Filled out from reference TRBV11-3 and TRBJ2-7, the complete variable domain reads EAGVVQSPRYKIIEKKQPVAFWCNPISGHNTLYWYLQNLGQGPELLIRYENEEAVDDSQLPKDRFSAERLKGVDSTLKIQPAELGDSAVYLCASSLGVNYEQYFGPGTRLTVT.